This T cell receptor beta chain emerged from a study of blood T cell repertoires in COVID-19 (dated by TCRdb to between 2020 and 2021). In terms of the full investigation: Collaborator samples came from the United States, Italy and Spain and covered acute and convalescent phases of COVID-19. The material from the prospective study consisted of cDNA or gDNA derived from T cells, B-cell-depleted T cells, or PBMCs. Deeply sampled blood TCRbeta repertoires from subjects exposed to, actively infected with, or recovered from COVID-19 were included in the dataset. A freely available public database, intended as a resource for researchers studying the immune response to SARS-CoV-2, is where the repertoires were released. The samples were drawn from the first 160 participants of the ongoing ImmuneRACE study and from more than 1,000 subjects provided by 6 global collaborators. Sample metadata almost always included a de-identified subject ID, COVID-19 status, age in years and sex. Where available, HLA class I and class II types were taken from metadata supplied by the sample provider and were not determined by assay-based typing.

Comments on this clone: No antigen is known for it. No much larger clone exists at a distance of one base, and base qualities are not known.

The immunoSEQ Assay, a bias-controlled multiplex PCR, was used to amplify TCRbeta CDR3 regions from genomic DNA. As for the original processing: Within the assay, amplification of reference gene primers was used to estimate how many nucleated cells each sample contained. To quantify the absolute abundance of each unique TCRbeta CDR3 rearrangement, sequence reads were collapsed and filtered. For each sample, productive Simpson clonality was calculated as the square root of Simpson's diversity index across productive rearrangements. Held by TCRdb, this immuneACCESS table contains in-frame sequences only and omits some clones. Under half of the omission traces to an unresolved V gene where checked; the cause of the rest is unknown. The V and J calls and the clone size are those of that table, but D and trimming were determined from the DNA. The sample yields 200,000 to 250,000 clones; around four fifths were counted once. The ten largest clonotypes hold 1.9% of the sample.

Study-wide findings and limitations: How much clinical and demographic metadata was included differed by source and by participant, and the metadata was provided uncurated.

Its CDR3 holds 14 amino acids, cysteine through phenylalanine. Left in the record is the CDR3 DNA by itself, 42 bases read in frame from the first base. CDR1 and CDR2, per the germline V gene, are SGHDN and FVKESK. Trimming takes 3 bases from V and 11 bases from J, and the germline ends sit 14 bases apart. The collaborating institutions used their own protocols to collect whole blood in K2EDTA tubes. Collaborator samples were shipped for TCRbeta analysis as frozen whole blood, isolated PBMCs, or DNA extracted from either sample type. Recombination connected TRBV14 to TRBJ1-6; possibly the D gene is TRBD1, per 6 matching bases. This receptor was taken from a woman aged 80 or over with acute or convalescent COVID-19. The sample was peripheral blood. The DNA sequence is TGTGCCAGCAGCCAGCAGACAGGCGTACCACCCCTCCACTTT. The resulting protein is CASSQQTGVPPLHF.